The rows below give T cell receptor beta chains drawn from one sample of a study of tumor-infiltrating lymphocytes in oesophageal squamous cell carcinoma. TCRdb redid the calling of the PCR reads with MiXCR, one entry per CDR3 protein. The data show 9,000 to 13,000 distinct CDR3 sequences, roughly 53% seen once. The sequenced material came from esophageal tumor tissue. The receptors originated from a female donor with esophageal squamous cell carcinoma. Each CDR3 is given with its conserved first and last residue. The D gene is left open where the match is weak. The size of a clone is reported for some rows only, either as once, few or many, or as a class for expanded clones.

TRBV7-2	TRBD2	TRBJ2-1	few	TGTGCCAGCACCCCAGTGGGACTAAACTCCTACAATGAGCAGTTCTTC	CASTPVGLNSYNEQFF
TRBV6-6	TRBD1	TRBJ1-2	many	TGTGCCAGCAGTTACTCCCAAGGGGGCAATCTTAATGGCTACACCTTC	CASSYSQGGNLNGYTF
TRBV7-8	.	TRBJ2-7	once	TGTGCCAGCACCCTTTCAGATACGCAGTACTTC	CASTLSDTQYF
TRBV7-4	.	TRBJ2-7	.	TGTGCCAGCAGCCCAGACAGGTCAACCTACGAGCAGTACTTC	CASSPDRSTYEQYF
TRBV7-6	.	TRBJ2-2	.	TGTGCCAGCAGCTTAGTTGGGGGCATCGGTTCCGGGGAGCTGTTTTTT	CASSLVGGIGSGELFF
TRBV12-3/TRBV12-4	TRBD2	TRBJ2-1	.	TGTGCCAGCAGCCGGACTAGCGGGAGGTACAATGAGCAGTTCTTC	CASSRTSGRYNEQFF
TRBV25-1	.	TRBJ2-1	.	TGTGCCAGCAGTGTCCAGGGGTTCAATGAGCAGTTCTTC	CASSVQGFNEQFF
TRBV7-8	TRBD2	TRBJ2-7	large	TGTGCCAGCAGCTTAGCGCGGGCTGGCGGGAGGGTCCTCTACGAGCAGTACTTC	CASSLARAGGRVLYEQYF
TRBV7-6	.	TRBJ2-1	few	TGTGCTAGCAGCCTAAACAGGGAGATCTACAATGAGCAGTTCTTC	CASSLNREIYNEQFF
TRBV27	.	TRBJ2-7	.	TGTGCCAGCAGTTTATCTGGCGGCATACCCTCCTACGAGCAGTACTTC	CASSLSGGIPSYEQYF
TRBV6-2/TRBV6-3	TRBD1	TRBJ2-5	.	TGTGCCAGCAGGGTCGGGACAGGGTTGACTTATTTT	CASRVGTGLTYF
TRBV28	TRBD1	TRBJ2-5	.	TGTGCCAGCAGTTTAATGAGACAGGGAACAGGGACCCAGTACTTC	CASSLMRQGTGTQYF
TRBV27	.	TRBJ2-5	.	TGTGCCAGCAGGGAACTAGGCGTAGAGACCCAGTACTTC	CASRELGVETQYF
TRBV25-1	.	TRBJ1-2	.	TGTGCCAGCAGTGAAACCCTCGGGTCCTATGGCTACACCTTC	CASSETLGSYGYTF
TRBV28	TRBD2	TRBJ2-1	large	TGTGCCAGCAAGATTAGCGGGGGGTCTCGGAATGAGCAGTTCTTC	CASKISGGSRNEQFF
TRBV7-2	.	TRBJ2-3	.	TGTGCCAGCAGCTTAAGGGCGCTAGCAACAGATACGCAGTATTTT	CASSLRALATDTQYF
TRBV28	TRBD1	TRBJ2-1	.	TGTGCCAGCAGTTGGGGACAGCGCCCCTACAATGAGCAGTTCTTC	CASSWGQRPYNEQFF
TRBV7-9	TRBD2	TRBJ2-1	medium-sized	TGTGCCAGCAGTTACTACCCGGGACTAGCGGGATTGAGTGAGCAGTTCTTC	CASSYYPGLAGLSEQFF
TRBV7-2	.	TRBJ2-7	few	TGTGCCAGCAGCTTCGACAGGCTATCCTACGAGCAGTACTTC	CASSFDRLSYEQYF
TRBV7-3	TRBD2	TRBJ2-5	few	TGTGCCAGCAGCGAAGGGGGACTAGCGAAGACCCAGTACTTC	CASSEGGLAKTQYF
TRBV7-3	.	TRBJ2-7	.	TGTGCCAGCAGCTTGCTCGTTAGGGGCGGCGAGCAGTACTTC	CASSLLVRGGEQYF
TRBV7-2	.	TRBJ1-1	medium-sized	TGTGCCAGCAGCTTATTTGAGAACACTGAAGCTTTCTTT	CASSLFENTEAFF
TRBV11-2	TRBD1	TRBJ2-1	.	TGTGCCAGCAGCCGCAGGGGGCGGAATGAGCAGTTCTTC	CASSRRGRNEQFF
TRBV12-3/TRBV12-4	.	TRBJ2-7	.	TGTGCCAGCAGCTCATGGACAGAGACCTACGAGCAGTACTTC	CASSSWTETYEQYF
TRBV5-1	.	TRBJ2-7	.	TGCGCCAGCAGCCCTAAGGGGGCCGAAACGACGGGGCGGGGGTTCTACGAGCAGTACTTC	CASSPKGAETTGRGFYEQYF